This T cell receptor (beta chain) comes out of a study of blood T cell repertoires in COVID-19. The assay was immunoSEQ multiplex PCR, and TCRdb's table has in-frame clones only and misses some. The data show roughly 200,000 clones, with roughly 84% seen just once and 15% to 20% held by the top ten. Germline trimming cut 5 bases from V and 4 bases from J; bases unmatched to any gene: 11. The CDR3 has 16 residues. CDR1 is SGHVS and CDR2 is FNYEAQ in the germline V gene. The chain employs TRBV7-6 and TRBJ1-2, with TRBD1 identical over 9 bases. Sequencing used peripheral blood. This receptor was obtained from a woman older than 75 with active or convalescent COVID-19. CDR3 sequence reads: CASSPSPGTGTYGYTF. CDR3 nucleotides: TGTGCCAGCAGCCCCAGTCCCGGGACAGGGACCTATGGCTACACCTTC.